Sequencing of this T cell receptor (beta chain) was carried out in a study of Graves' ophthalmopathy and Graves' hyperthyroidism. In the study overall: Cases classed as stable hyperthyroidism had no ophthalmopathy within 18 months of follow-up.

Amplifying from RNA transcripts, the study obtained TCR beta CDR3 regions. The first-round RT-PCR employed HTBI primers together with the Qiagen OneStep RT-PCR kit. A multiplex PCR was then performed as the second round. TCRdb independently ran MiXCR on the multiplex PCR reads; one entry per CDR3 protein. The sample records about 550,000 distinct CDR3 sequences, roughly 40% being singletons. To note about this clonotype: Its matching antigen is unknown.

Hyperthyroidism cases were recent diagnoses of under 2 months' duration in people aged 18 to 65. Ineligible for inclusion were patients with other autoimmune diseases, uncontrolled infections, pregnancy or lactation. Findings and caveats of the study: The 13-signature model separated ophthalmopathy from stable hyperthyroidism at around 88% sensitivity and around 81% specificity.

This CDR3 is 16 amino acids long. Trimming took 6 bases from V and 5 from J; bases not matched to a gene: 13. Looked up from germline, CDR1 is MGHDK and CDR2 is SYGVNS. The sequenced material came from peripheral blood or thyroid tissue (not recorded which). This receptor was taken from an adult man with Graves' hyperthyroidism. V gene TRBV25-1 combines with J gene TRBJ2-7, with 10 positions matching TRBD1. In DNA form, the CDR3 reads TGTGCCAGCAGCCCTACCACCCCCGGACAGGGGGACGAGCAGTACTTC. It translates to CASSPTTPGQGDEQYF.